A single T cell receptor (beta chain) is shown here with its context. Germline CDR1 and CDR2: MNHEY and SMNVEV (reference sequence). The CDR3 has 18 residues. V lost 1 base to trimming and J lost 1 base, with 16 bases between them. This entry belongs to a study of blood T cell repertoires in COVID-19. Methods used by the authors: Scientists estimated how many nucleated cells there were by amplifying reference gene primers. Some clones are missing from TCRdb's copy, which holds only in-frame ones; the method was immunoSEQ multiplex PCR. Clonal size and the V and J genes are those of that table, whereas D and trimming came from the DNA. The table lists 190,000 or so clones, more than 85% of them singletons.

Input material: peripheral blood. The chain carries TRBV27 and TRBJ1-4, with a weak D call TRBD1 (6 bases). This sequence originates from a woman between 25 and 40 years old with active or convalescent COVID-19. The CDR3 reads CASSLYKSGGRTNEKLFF. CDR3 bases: TGTGCCAGCAGTTTATATAAGAGCGGGGGGCGAACTAATGAAAAACTGTTTTTT.